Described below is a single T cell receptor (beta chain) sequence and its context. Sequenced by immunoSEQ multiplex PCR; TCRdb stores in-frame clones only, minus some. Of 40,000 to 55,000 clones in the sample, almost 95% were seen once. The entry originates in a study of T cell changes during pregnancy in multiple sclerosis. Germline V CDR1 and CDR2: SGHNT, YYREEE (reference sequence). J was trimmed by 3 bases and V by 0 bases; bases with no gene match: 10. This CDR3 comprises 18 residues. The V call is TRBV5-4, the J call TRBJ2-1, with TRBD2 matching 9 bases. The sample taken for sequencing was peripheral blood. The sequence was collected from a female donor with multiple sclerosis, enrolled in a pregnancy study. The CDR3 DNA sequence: TGTGCCAGCAGCTTGGGGGGACTAGCAAGTGCTAACTACAATGAGCAGTTCTTC. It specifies CASSLGGLASANYNEQFF.